This T cell receptor (beta chain) was documented in a study of molecular identifiers for immune sequencing clone quantification. Study summary: RNA, taken in replicates from about 21,000 or 97,000 naive CD8 cells, was split five ways, with four sequenced.

V lost 0 bases and J lost 6; bases outside the gene matches: 5. This CDR3 region has 16 residues. The germline CDR1 and CDR2 sequences are LGHNA and YSLEER. A single record per CDR3 protein comes from TCRdb applying MiXCR to the PCR reads. The sample lists 250,000 to 400,000 distinct CDR3 sequences; about 21% were seen once. This clonotype was recorded at least ten times. This clonotype was sampled from a human donor in good health. Some libraries in this study had Jurkat cell RNA spiked in. Material for sequencing was naive CD8+ T cells from blood, with Jurkat cell RNA spiked in. Regarding subset: FACS-sorted CD8+CD4-CCR7+CD45RA+ naive T cells. This chain links TRBV4-3 with TRBJ2-3, with 11 bases lining up with TRBD2. The CDR3 here is CASSQDRLAGLDTQYF. The CDR3 region has the DNA TGCGCCAGCAGCCAAGATCGACTAGCGGGACTGGATACGCAGTATTTT.